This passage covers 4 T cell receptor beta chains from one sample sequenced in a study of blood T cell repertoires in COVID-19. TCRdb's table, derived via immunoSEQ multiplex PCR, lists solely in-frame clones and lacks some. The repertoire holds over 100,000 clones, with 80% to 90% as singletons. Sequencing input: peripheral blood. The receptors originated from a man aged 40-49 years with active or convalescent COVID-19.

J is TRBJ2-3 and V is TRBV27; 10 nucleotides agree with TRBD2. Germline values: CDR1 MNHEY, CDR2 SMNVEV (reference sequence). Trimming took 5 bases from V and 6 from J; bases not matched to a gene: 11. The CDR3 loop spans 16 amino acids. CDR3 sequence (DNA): TGTGCCAGCAGTCTCCCGCGACTAGCGGGCGAGGATACGCAGTATTTT. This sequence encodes CASSLPRLAGEDTQYF.

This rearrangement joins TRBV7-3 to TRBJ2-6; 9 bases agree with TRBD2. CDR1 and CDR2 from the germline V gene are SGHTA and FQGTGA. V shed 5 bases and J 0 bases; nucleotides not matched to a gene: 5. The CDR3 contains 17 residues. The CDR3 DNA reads TGTGCCAGCAGCCCATGGCGGGGGGGCTCTGGGGCCAACGTCCTGACTTTC. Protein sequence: CASSPWRGGSGANVLTF. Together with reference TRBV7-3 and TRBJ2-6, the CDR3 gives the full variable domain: GAGVSQTPSNKVTEKGKYVELRCDPISGHTALYWYRQSLGQGPEFLIYFQGTGAADDSGLPNDRFFAVRPEGSVSTLKIQRTERGDSAVYLCASSPWRGGSGANVLTFGAGSRLTVL.

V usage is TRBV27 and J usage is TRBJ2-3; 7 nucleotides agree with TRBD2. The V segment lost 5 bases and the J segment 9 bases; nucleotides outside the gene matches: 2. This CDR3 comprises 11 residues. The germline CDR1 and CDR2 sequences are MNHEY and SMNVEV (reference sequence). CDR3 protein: CASSERGTQYF. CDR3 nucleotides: TGTGCCAGCAGTGAGCGGGGAACGCAGTATTTT.

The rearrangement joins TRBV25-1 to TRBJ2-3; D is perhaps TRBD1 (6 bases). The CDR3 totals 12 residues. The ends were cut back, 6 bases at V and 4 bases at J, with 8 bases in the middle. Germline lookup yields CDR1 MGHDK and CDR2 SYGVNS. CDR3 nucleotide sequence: TGTGCCAGCAGCTACAGGGCAGATACGCAGTATTTT. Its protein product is CASSYRADTQYF.